This entry describes one T cell receptor (beta chain). The sort gate was single viable CD3+CD4+CD8-CD45RO+ cells for memory CD4+ T cells. The sample is drawn from a study of memory CD4+ T cells and cytomegalovirus serostatus. Clones were read by immunoSEQ multiplex PCR, and TCRdb kept only the in-frame ones, dropping some. The repertoire holds some 67,000 clones, with roughly 76% as singletons. Input material: memory CD4+ T cells from blood. This TCR was sampled from an adult in good health and CMV-seropositive.

CDR3 amino acids: CASRCQGQQSRANVLTF. The CDR3 coding sequence is TGTGCCAGCAGATGTCAGGGCCAACAAAGTCGGGCCAACGTCCTGACTTTC. V usage is TRBV21-1 and J usage is TRBJ2-6; no DNA check was done on the table's D call, TRBD1. TRBV21-1 is a listed pseudogene. The CDR3 has 17 amino acids.